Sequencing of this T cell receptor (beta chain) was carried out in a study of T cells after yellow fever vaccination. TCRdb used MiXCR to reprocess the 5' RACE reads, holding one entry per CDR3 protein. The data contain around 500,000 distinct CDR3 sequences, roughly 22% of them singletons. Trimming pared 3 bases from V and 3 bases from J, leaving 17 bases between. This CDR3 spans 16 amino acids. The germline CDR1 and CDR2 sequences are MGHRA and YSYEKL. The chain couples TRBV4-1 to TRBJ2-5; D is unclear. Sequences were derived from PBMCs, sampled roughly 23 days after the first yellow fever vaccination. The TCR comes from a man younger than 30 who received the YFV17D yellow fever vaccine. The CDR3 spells CASSQFIIGLKETQYF. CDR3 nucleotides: TGCGCCAGCAGCCAGTTTATTATTGGGTTGAAAGAGACCCAGTACTTC.